The rows below give T cell receptor beta chains drawn from one sample of a study of identical twins. MiXCR, applied by TCRdb to the 5' RACE reads, yields one record per CDR3 protein. The sample has hundreds of thousands of distinct CDR3 sequences; 20% to 25% are singletons. This same sample was also part of a study on T cells expressing NK-cell markers.

The sequenced sample consisted of CD4+ T cells sorted from blood. The receptors shown here come from a woman aged 18 to 35 in good health. Each CDR3 is given with its conserved first and last residue. D genes are given only for firm matches. Size is omitted from some rows. Given values are once, few, many or a class for expanded clones.

clone size: -
V gene: TRBV10-3
J gene: TRBJ2-3
D gene: -
CDR3 DNA: TGTGCCATCAGTGAGTCGACGGATTATACGCAGTATTTT
CDR3 protein: CAISESTDYTQYF

clone size: -
V gene: TRBV29-1
J gene: TRBJ1-4
D gene: TRBD1
CDR3 DNA: TGCAGCGTGGGGGACAGGGGAAATGAAAAACTGTTTTTT
CDR3 protein: CSVGDRGNEKLFF

clone size: -
V gene: TRBV7-8
J gene: TRBJ1-2
D gene: -
CDR3 DNA: TGTGCCAGCAGCTTTAGGAGGCGGGCCGTCTCTGGACAATATGGCTACACCTTC
CDR3 protein: CASSFRRRAVSGQYGYTF

clone size: few
V gene: TRBV4-3
J gene: TRBJ2-3
D gene: -
CDR3 DNA: TGCGCCAGCAGCCAAGAGGTGAGCCGCCGCACAGATACGCAGTATTTT
CDR3 protein: CASSQEVSRRTDTQYF

clone size: few
V gene: TRBV14
J gene: TRBJ2-7
D gene: -
CDR3 DNA: TGTGCCAGCAGCCAAAGCCGTACTGTAAACGAGCAGTACTTC
CDR3 protein: CASSQSRTVNEQYF

clone size: -
V gene: TRBV5-6
J gene: TRBJ2-1
D gene: -
CDR3 DNA: TGTGCCAGCAGCCCGCCCTGGGCAGGTCCATACAATGAGCAGTTCTTC
CDR3 protein: CASSPPWAGPYNEQFF

clone size: -
V gene: TRBV6-5
J gene: TRBJ2-7
D gene: -
CDR3 DNA: TGTGCCAGCAGTTACTCCCGGACAGACTACGAGCAGTACTTC
CDR3 protein: CASSYSRTDYEQYF

clone size: -
V gene: TRBV9
J gene: TRBJ2-4
D gene: -
CDR3 DNA: TGTGCCAGCAGCGTAGATGGCAGTAAAAACATTCAGTACTTC
CDR3 protein: CASSVDGSKNIQYF

clone size: once
V gene: TRBV9
J gene: TRBJ2-1
D gene: TRBD1
CDR3 DNA: TGTGCCAGCAGCCGCGACAGGGATGGGCAGTTCTTC
CDR3 protein: CASSRDRDGQFF

clone size: -
V gene: TRBV3-1
J gene: TRBJ2-7
D gene: -
CDR3 DNA: TGTGCCAGCAGCCATGAAAGGGCGGGTGAGCAGTACTTC
CDR3 protein: CASSHERAGEQYF

clone size: -
V gene: TRBV5-1
J gene: TRBJ2-1
D gene: -
CDR3 DNA: TGCGCCAGCAGCTTGGTGGGGGGCCTTGAGCAGTTCTTC
CDR3 protein: CASSLVGGLEQFF

clone size: -
V gene: TRBV7-2
J gene: TRBJ2-1
D gene: -
CDR3 DNA: TGTGCCAGCAGCAGACGTTCGTCCTACAATGAGCAGTTCTTC
CDR3 protein: CASSRRSSYNEQFF

clone size: few
V gene: TRBV12-3/TRBV12-4
J gene: TRBJ2-7
D gene: TRBD2
CDR3 DNA: TGTGCCAGCAGTGCTAGCGGGGGGCCCTACGAGCAGTACTTC
CDR3 protein: CASSASGGPYEQYF

clone size: few
V gene: TRBV7-8
J gene: TRBJ2-1
D gene: -
CDR3 DNA: TGTGCCAGCAGCTTAGGGGGGATTTACAATGAGCAGTTCTTC
CDR3 protein: CASSLGGIYNEQFF

clone size: -
V gene: TRBV27
J gene: TRBJ2-1
D gene: TRBD2
CDR3 DNA: TGTGCCAGCAGTTTATCGACAACTAGCGGGCTCGAGCAGTTCTTC
CDR3 protein: CASSLSTTSGLEQFF

clone size: few
V gene: TRBV12-3/TRBV12-4
J gene: TRBJ2-2
D gene: -
CDR3 DNA: TGTGCCAGCAGTTTAGATCGGGATGTGGGGGAGCTGTTTTTT
CDR3 protein: CASSLDRDVGELFF

clone size: -
V gene: TRBV5-1
J gene: TRBJ2-2
D gene: -
CDR3 DNA: TGCGCCAGCAGCTTGGAAGTCGGGGAGCTGTTTTTT
CDR3 protein: CASSLEVGELFF

clone size: few
V gene: TRBV3-1
J gene: TRBJ2-1
D gene: -
CDR3 DNA: TGTGCCAGCAGCCAAGTGGACTCTGCCCTTTACAATGAGCAGTTCTTC
CDR3 protein: CASSQVDSALYNEQFF

clone size: -
V gene: TRBV12-3/TRBV12-4
J gene: TRBJ1-2
D gene: TRBD1
CDR3 DNA: TGTGCCAGCAGCGGGACAGGGGTACGTGGCTACACCTTC
CDR3 protein: CASSGTGVRGYTF

clone size: -
V gene: TRBV5-1
J gene: TRBJ2-3
D gene: TRBD2
CDR3 DNA: TGCGCCAGCAGCCAGGGACTACAAGATACGCAGTATTTT
CDR3 protein: CASSQGLQDTQYF

clone size: -
V gene: TRBV7-2
J gene: TRBJ2-2
D gene: TRBD1
CDR3 DNA: TGTGCCAGCAGCCTAAACGGACAGGGCCAGGCCGGGGAGCTGTTTTTT
CDR3 protein: CASSLNGQGQAGELFF

clone size: -
V gene: TRBV10-2
J gene: TRBJ2-5
D gene: -
CDR3 DNA: TGCGCCAGCACCCCCGTACGCACGGGCGAGACCCAGTACTTC
CDR3 protein: CASTPVRTGETQYF

clone size: few
V gene: TRBV20-1
J gene: TRBJ2-2
D gene: -
CDR3 DNA: TGCAGTGCTAGAGATGCCCTCAGGGGAAACACCGGGGAGCTGTTTTTT
CDR3 protein: CSARDALRGNTGELFF

clone size: -
V gene: TRBV25-1
J gene: TRBJ1-1
D gene: -
CDR3 DNA: TGTGCCAGCAGTGAACACGGGCGGACACGAAACACTGAAGCTTTCTTT
CDR3 protein: CASSEHGRTRNTEAFF

clone size: -
V gene: TRBV7-2
J gene: TRBJ2-3
D gene: TRBD2
CDR3 DNA: TGTGCCAGCAGCTTAGAAGGCGGGAGGCCAAGGGATACGCAGTATTTT
CDR3 protein: CASSLEGGRPRDTQYF

clone size: few
V gene: TRBV10-3
J gene: TRBJ2-3
D gene: TRBD2
CDR3 DNA: TGTGCCATCAGTAGCGGGAATGCGGATACGCAGTATTTT
CDR3 protein: CAISSGNADTQYF

clone size: -
V gene: TRBV20-1
J gene: TRBJ1-2
D gene: -
CDR3 DNA: TGCAGTGCTAGGGATCCGGGGGAGGATGGCTACACCTTC
CDR3 protein: CSARDPGEDGYTF

clone size: -
V gene: TRBV7-9
J gene: TRBJ2-4
D gene: -
CDR3 DNA: TGTGCCAGCAGCACGACTGGATGGGGCCTTATTCAGTACTTC
CDR3 protein: CASSTTGWGLIQYF

clone size: many
V gene: TRBV10-3
J gene: TRBJ2-3
D gene: -
CDR3 DNA: TGTGCCATCAGTGAGTCGGGAGATACGCAGTATTTT
CDR3 protein: CAISESGDTQYF